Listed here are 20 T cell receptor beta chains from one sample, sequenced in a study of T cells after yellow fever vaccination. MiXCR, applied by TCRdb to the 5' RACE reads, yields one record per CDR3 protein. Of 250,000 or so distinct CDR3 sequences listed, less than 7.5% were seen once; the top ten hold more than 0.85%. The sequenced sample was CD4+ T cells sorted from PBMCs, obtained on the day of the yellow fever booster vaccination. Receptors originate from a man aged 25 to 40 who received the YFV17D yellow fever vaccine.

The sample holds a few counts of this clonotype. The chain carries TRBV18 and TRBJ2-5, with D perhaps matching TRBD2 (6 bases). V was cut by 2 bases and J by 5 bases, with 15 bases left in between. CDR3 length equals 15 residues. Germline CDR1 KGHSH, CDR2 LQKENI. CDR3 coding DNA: TGTGCCAGCTCACCAGTCCACGGGGGTTGGGAGACCCAGTACTTC. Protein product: CASSPVHGGWETQYF.

This CDR3 is CASSLGLLCSYNEQFF. The CDR3 DNA sequence: TGTGCCAGCAGCCTAGGACTCCTCTGCTCCTACAATGAGCAGTTCTTC. This chain uses TRBV4-2 with TRBJ2-1, with D possibly matching TRBD2 (5 bases). V gave up 4 bases and J gave up 0 bases, with 13 bases separating them. The CDR3 extends over 16 amino acids. Germline values: CDR1 LGHNA, CDR2 YNFKEQ.

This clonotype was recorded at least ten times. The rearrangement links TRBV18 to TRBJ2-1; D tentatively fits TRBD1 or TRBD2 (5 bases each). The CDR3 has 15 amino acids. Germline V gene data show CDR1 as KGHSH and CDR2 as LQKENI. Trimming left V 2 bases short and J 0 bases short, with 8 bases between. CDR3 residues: CASSPGDLSYNEQFF. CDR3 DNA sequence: TGTGCCAGCTCACCAGGGGACCTCTCCTACAATGAGCAGTTCTTC. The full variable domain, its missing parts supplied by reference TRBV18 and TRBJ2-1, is NAGVMQNPRHLVRRRGQEARLRCSPMKGHSHVYWYRQLPEEGLKFMVYLQKENIIDESGMPKERFSAEFPKEGPSILRIQQVVRGDSAAYFCASSPGDLSYNEQFFGPGTRLTVL.

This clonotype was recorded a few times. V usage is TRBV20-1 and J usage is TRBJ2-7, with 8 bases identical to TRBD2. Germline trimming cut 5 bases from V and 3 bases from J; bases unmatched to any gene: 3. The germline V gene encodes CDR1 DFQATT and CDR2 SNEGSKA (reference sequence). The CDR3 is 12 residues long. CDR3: CSAVAGNYEQYF. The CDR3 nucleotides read TGCAGTGCTGTAGCGGGAAACTACGAGCAGTACTTC.

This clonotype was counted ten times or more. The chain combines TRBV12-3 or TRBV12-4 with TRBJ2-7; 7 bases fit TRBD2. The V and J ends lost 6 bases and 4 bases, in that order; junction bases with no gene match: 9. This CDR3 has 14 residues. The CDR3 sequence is CASSLLAGEYEQYF. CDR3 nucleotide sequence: TGTGCCAGCAGCTTACTGGCGGGAGAATACGAGCAGTACTTC.

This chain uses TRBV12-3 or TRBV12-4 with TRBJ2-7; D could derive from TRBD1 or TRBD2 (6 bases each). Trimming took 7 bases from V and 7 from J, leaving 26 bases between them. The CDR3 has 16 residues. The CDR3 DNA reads TGTGCCAGCACTCCCGAGGGGGGAATCCTCAAGGGGGAGCAGTACTTC. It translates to CASTPEGGILKGEQYF.

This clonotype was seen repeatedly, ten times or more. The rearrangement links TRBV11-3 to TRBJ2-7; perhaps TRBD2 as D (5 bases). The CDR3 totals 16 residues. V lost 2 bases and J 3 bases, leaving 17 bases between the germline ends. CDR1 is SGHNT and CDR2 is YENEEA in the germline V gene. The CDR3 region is CASSLPLVGEVYEQYF. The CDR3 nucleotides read TGTGCCAGCAGCTTACCCCTGGTGGGAGAGGTCTACGAGCAGTACTTC. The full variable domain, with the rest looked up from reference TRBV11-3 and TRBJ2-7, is EAGVVQSPRYKIIEKKQPVAFWCNPISGHNTLYWYLQNLGQGPELLIRYENEEAVDDSQLPKDRFSAERLKGVDSTLKIQPAELGDSAVYLCASSLPLVGEVYEQYFGPGTRLTVT.

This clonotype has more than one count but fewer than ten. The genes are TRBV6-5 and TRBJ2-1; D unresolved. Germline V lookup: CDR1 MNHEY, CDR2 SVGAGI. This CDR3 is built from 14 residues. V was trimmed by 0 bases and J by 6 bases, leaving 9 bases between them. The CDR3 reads CASSYSVTSNEQFF. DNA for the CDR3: TGTGCCAGCAGTTACTCAGTAACTTCCAATGAGCAGTTCTTC.

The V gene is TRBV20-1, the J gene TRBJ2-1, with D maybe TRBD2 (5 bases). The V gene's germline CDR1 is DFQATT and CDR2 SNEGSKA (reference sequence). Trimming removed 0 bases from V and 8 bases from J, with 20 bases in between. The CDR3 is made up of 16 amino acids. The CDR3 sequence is CSARDPPSTPADEQFF. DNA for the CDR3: TGCAGTGCTAGAGACCCCCCTAGCACCCCCGCTGATGAGCAGTTCTTC.

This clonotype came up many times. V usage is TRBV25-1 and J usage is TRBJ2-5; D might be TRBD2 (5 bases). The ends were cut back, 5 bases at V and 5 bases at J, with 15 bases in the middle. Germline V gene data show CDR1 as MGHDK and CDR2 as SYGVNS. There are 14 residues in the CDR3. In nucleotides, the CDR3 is TGTGCCAGCAGTCATTCAGCGGCTGGGGAGACCCAGTACTTC. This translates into CASSHSAAGETQYF.

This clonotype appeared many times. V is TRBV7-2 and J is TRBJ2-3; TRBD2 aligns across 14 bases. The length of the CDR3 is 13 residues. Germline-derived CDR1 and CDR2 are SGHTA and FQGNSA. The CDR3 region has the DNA TGTGCGGGGACTAGCGGGAGCGGGGATACGCAGTATTTT. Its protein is CAGTSGSGDTQYF. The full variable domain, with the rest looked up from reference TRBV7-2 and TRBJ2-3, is GAGVSQSPSNKVTEKGKDVELRCDPISGHTALYWYRQSLGQGLEFLIYFQGNSAPDKSGLPSDRFSAERTGGSVSTLTIQRTQQEDSAVYLCAGTSGSGDTQYFGPGTRLTVL.

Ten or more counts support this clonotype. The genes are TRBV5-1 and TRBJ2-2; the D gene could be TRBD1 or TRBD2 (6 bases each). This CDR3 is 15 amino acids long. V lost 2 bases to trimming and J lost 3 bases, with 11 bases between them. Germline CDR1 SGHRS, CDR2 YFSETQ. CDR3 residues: CASSFGGQDTGELFF. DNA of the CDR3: TGCGCCAGCAGCTTTGGGGGGCAGGACACCGGGGAGCTGTTTTTT.

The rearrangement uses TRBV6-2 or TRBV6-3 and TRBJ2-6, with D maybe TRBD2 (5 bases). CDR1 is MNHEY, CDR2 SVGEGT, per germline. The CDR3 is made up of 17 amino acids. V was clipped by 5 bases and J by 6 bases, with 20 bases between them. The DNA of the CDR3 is TGTGCCAGCAGTCGCGGACGGCTAGCTCTGGAGGCCAACGTCCTGACTTTC. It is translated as CASSRGRLALEANVLTF.

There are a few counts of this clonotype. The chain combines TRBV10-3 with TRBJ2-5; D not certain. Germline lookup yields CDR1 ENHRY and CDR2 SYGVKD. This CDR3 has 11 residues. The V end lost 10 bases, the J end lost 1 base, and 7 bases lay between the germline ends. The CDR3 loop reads CATMTQETQYF. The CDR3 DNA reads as TGTGCCACAATGACCCAAGAGACCCAGTACTTC.

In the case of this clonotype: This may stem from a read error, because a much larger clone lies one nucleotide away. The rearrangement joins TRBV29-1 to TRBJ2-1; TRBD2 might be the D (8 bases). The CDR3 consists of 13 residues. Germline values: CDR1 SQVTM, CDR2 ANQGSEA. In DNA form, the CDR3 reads TGCGGCGGCCGGGAGGGGGCGTACAATGAGCAGTTCTTC. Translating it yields CGGREGAYNEQFF.

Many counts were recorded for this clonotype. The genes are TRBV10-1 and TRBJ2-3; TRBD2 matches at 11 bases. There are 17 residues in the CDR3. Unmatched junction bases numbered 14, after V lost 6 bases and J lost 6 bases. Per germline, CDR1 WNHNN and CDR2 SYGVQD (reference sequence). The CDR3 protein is CASSRLAGIGHTDTQYF. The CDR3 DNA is TGCGCCAGCAGCAGACTAGCGGGAATCGGTCACACGGATACGCAGTATTTT.

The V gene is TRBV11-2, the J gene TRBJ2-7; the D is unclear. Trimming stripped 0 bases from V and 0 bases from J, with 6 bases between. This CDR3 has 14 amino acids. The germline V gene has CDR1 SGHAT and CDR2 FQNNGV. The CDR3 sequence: CASSLEPVSYEQYF. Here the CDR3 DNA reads TGTGCCAGCAGCTTAGAGCCGGTCTCCTACGAGCAGTACTTC.

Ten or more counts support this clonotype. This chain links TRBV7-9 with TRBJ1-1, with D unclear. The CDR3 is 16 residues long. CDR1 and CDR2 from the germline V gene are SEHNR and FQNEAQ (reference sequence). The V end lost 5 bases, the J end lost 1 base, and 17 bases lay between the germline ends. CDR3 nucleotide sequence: TGTGCCAGCAGCCTACCCACCGGGATGACGAACACTGAAGCTTTCTTT. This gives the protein CASSLPTGMTNTEAFF.

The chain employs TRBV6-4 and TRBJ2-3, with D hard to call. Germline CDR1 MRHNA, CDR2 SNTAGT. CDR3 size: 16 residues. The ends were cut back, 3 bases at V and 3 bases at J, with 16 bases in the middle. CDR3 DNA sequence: TGTGCCAGCAGTGAGGGTACTGCCCAGCAAACAGATACGCAGTATTTT. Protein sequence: CASSEGTAQQTDTQYF.

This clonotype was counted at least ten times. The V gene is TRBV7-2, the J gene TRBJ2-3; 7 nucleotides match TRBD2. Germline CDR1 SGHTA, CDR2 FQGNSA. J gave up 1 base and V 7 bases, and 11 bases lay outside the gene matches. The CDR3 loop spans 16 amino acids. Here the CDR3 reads CASTLRGSGGTDTQYF. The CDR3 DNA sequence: TGTGCCAGCACCCTCCGGGGAAGCGGGGGCACAGATACGCAGTATTTT.